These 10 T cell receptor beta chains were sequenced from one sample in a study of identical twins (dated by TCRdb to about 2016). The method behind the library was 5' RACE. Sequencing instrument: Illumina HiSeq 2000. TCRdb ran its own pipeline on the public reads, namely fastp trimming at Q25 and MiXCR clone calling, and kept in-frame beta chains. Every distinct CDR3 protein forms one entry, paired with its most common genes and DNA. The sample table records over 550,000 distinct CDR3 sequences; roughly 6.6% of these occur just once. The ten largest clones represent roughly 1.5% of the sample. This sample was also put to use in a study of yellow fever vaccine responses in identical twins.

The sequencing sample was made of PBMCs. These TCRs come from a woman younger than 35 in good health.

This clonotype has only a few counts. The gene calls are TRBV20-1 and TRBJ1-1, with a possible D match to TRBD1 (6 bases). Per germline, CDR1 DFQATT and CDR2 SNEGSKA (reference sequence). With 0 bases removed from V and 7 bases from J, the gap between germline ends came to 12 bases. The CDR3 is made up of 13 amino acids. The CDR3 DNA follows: TGCAGTGCTAGAGATTTCCAGGGGAGTGAAGCTTTCTTT. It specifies CSARDFQGSEAFF.

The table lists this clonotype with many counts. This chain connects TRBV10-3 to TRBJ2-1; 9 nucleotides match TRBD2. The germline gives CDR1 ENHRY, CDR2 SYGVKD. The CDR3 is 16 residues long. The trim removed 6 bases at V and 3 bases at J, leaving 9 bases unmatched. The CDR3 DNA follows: TGTGCCATCAGCGGGGCCTGGACTAGCGACTACAATGAGCAGTTCTTC. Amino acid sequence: CAISGAWTSDYNEQFF.

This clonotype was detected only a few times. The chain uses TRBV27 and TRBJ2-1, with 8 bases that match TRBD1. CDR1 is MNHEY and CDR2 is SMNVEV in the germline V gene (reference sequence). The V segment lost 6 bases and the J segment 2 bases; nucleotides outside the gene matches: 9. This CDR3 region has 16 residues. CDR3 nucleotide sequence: TGTGCCAGCAGCCCCGCCACAGGGGGAACCTACAATGAGCAGTTCTTC. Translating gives CASSPATGGTYNEQFF.

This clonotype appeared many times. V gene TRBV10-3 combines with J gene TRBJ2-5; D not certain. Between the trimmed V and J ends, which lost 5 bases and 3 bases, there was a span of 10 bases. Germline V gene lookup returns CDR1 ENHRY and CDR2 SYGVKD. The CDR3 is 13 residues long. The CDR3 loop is CAISRNRKETQYF. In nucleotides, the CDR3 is TGTGCCATCAGTAGGAACCGGAAAGAGACCCAGTACTTC.

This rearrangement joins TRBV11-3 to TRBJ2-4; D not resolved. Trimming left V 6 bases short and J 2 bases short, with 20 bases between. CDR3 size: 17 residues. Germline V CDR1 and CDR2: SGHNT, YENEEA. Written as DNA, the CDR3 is TGTGCCAGCAGTTACGACCCGCGGACCGGGTCCAAAAACATTCAGTACTTC. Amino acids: CASSYDPRTGSKNIQYF.

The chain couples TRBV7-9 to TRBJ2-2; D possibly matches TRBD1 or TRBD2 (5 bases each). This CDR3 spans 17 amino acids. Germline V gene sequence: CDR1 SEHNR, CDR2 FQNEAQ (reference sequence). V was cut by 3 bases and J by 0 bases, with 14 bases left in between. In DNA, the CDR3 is TGTGCCAGCAGCTTTTCTCTCGGGACGTCGAACACCGGGGAGCTGTTTTTT. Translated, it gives CASSFSLGTSNTGELFF.

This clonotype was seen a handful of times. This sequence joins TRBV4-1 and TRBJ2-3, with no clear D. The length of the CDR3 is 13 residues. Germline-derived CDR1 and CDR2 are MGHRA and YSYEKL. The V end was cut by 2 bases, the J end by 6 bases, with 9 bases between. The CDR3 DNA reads TGCGCCAGCAGCCAACAAAGTGTCGATACGCAGTATTTT. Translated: CASSQQSVDTQYF.

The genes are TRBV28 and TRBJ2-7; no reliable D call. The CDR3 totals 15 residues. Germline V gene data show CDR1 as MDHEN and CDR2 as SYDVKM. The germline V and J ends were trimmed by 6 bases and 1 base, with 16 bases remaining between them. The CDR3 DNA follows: TGTGCCAGCAGCCAAACTGGCATTATTTCCTACGAGCAGTACTTC. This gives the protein CASSQTGIISYEQYF. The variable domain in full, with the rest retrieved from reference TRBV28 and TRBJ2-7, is DVKVTQSSRYLVKRTGEKVFLECVQDMDHENMFWYRQDPGLGLRLIYFSYDVKMKEKGDIPEGYSVSREKKERFSLILESASTNQTSMYLCASSQTGIISYEQYFGPGTRLTVT.

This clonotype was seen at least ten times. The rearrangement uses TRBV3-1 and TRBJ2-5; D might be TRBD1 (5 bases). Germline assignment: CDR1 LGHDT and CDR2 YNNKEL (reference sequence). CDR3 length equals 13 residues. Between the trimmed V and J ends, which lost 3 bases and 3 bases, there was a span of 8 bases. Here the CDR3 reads CASSQVREETQYF. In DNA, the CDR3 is TGTGCCAGCAGCCAGGTCAGGGAAGAGACCCAGTACTTC.

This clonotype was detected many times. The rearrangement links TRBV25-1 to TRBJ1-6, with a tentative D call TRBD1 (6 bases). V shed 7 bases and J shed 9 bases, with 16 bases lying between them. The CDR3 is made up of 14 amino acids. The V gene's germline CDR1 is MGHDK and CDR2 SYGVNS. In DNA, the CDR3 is TGTGCCAGCACGGGCAGGGGATTGTTTTCACCCCTCCACTTT. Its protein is CASTGRGLFSPLHF.